Listed below are T cell receptor beta chains from one sample, sequenced in a study of cytomegalovirus exposure and HLA in healthy donors. Produced via immunoSEQ multiplex PCR; TCRdb's table is partial and in-frame only. Seen here are roughly 200,000 clones, over 80% observed once, and the top ten hold roughly 0.71%. What was sequenced was PBMCs. Receptors were obtained from a boy younger than 10 in good health and CMV-seronegative. Both conserved end residues are trimmed from each CDR3.

v_gene	j_gene	len	CDR3aa
TRBV5-1	TRBJ2-7	14	ASSYAELDTSYEQY
TRBV5-1	TRBJ1-3	13	ASSRATGTGNTIY
TRBV2	TRBJ2-5	11	ASSVVLQETQY
TRBV29-1	TRBJ1-1	11	SVETGGPTEAF
TRBV25-1	TRBJ1-2	13	ASSESEQGSYGYT
TRBV9	TRBJ2-5	13	ASSAEGGPQETQY
TRBV5-1	TRBJ2-1	17	ASSPRGTSGISSYNEQF
TRBV20-1	TRBJ1-2	8	SGGRYGYT
TRBV4-1	TRBJ2-1	16	ASSQKSSGTSGYNEQF
TRBV27	TRBJ2-2	11	ASGQGGTGELF
TRBV11-2	TRBJ2-3	11	ASTAGPSDTQY
TRBV30	TRBJ2-7	12	AWSAGTGALEQY
TRBV5-8	TRBJ2-5	13	ASSLEGTVQETQY
TRBV2	TRBJ1-2	11	ASSTGQAYGYT
TRBV6-5	TRBJ2-3	14	ASSSPSGGGTDTQY
TRBV5-8	TRBJ2-5	6	GQETQY
TRBV6-1	TRBJ2-7	12	ASSGEAGYYEQY
TRBV5-4	TRBJ1-6	12	ASSFGPGNSPLH
TRBV29-1	TRBJ1-1	11	SSSQTGGSEAF
TRBV9	TRBJ1-3	12	ASSVGGEGNTIY
TRBV6-6	TRBJ1-4	12	ASTLDRLGEKLF
TRBV19	TRBJ2-1	14	ASRPLAVSSYNEQF
TRBV5-4	TRBJ1-1	12	ASSLRDRTAEAF
TRBV15	TRBJ2-6	14	VTSRVTGSGANVLT
TRBV9	TRBJ2-3	15	ASSVDRGAGFTDTQY
TRBV6-1	TRBJ2-7	11	ATDRVGAEEQY
TRBV13	TRBJ2-1	14	ASSIHTGRAYNEQF